The 11 T cell receptor beta chains given below trace back to one sample, sequenced in a study of cytomegalovirus exposure and HLA in healthy donors. 60 Vbeta and 13 Jbeta primers were used in PCR. Produced via immunoSEQ multiplex PCR; TCRdb's table is partial and in-frame only. Of 200,000 to 250,000 clones listed, 70% are singletons. The sequenced sample consisted of PBMCs. The origin of the receptors is a man in his forties in good health and CMV-seropositive.

This chain uses TRBV19 with TRBJ1-3; no clear D. Looked up from germline, CDR1 is LNHDA and CDR2 is SQIVND (reference sequence). V gave up 7 bases and J gave up 0 bases, with 13 bases separating them. The CDR3 runs to 15 residues. CDR3 sequence: CASTLVRNSGNTIYF. CDR3 bases: TGTGCCAGTACCCTTGTCAGGAACTCTGGAAACACCATATATTTT.

This clone has just a few counts. The chain joins TRBV5-6 to TRBJ1-2; 7 nucleotides line up with TRBD1. Unmatched junction bases numbered 8, after V lost 5 bases and J lost 4 bases. This CDR3 has 14 residues. Germline values: CDR1 SGHDT, CDR2 YYEEEE. The CDR3 DNA reads as TGTGCCAGCAGGACGGGACAGAGTTCCTATGGCTACACCTTC. It specifies CASRTGQSSYGYTF.

The chain links TRBV19 to TRBJ1-1; 7 bases line up with TRBD1. CDR1 and CDR2 (germline): LNHDA, SQIVND (reference sequence). The CDR3 covers 14 residues. V shed 10 bases, J shed 5 bases, and the junction held 13 bases outside the gene matches. The chain's CDR3 is CATLGRGQGTEAFF. The CDR3 DNA follows: TGTGCCACCCTAGGAAGGGGGCAGGGGACTGAAGCTTTCTTT.

The chain joins TRBV2 to TRBJ2-3; TRBD2 might be the D (6 bases). Trimming removed 6 bases from V and 8 bases from J, with 15 bases in between. Germline CDR1 reads SNHLY; CDR2 reads FYNNEI. This CDR3 contains 13 residues. The CDR3 bases are TGTGCCAGCAGCCCTGGGTTGGGGGGTACGCAGTATTTT. It encodes CASSPGLGGTQYF.

The chain is built from TRBV10-3 and TRBJ2-7; a weak D match, TRBD1 (6 bases). Germline V gene sequence: CDR1 ENHRY, CDR2 SYGVKD. This CDR3 spans 15 amino acids. V lost 0 bases and J 2 bases, leaving 11 bases between the germline ends. The CDR3 sequence: CAISESRTETYEQYF. DNA for the CDR3: TGTGCCATCAGTGAGTCGAGGACAGAAACCTACGAGCAGTACTTC.

The chain links TRBV2 to TRBJ2-2; 7 bases match TRBD1. V lost 6 bases to trimming and J lost 6 bases; unmatched junction nucleotides: 10. CDR1 SNHLY and CDR2 FYNNEI come from the germline V gene. The CDR3 consists of 15 residues. The CDR3 DNA sequence: TGTGCCAGCAGGTTCGACAGGGTTCTTGCCGGGGAGCTGTTTTTT. This encodes CASRFDRVLAGELFF.

The chain carries TRBV4-3 and TRBJ1-2; 8 bases map to TRBD1. Germline loops: CDR1 LGHNA, CDR2 YSLEER. CDR3 length: 15 amino acids. The ends lost 0 bases at V and 5 bases at J; junction bases unmatched: 5. In nucleotides, the CDR3 is TGCGCCAGCAGCCAAGAGTGGACAGGGACGTATGGCTACACCTTC. Translated, it gives CASSQEWTGTYGYTF.

This chain uses TRBV4-1 with TRBJ1-4; 8 bases match TRBD1. J gave up 6 bases and V 4 bases, and 7 bases lay outside the gene matches. CDR1 and CDR2 (germline): MGHRA, YSYEKL. This CDR3 is built from 15 residues. The CDR3, as DNA: TGCGCCAGCAGCCTGACAGGGGACGGCGATGAAAAACTGTTTTTT. Encoded protein: CASSLTGDGDEKLFF.

The J gene is TRBJ2-5, the V gene TRBV7-9, with D perhaps TRBD2 (5 bases). The V and J ends lost 0 bases and 11 bases respectively, with 10 bases between them. Looked up from germline, CDR1 is SEHNR and CDR2 is FQNEAQ (reference sequence). This CDR3 has 12 residues. The CDR3: CASSLAIRGQYF. In DNA, the CDR3 is TGTGCCAGCAGCTTAGCGATCCGGGGTCAGTACTTC. Together with reference TRBV7-9 and TRBJ2-5, the CDR3 gives the full variable domain: DTGVSQNPRHKITKRGQNVTFRCDPISEHNRLYWYRQTLGQGPEFLTYFQNEAQLEKSRLLSDRFSAERPKGSFSTLEIQRTEQGDSAMYLCASSLAIRGQYFGPGTRLLVL.

This clone was picked up a small number of times. The CDR3 sequence is CASSFEDTSYNEQFF. The DNA for the CDR3 is TGTGCCAGCAGCTTCGAGGACACCTCCTACAATGAGCAGTTCTTC. V gene TRBV5-4 combines with J gene TRBJ2-1, with D maybe TRBD1 (5 bases). The CDR3 is made up of 15 amino acids. CDR1 and CDR2 (germline): SGHNT, YYREEE (reference sequence). Trimming left V 2 bases short and J 0 bases short, with 9 bases between.

The J gene is TRBJ1-1, the V gene TRBV10-3; possible D gene TRBD1, 6 bases. Germline assignment: CDR1 ENHRY and CDR2 SYGVKD. This CDR3 has 14 amino acids. The ends were cut back, 0 bases at V and 10 bases at J, with 15 bases in the middle. CDR3 DNA: TGTGCCATCAGTGAGTCAGTCAGAGGCAGGGGAGCTTTCTTT. It translates to CAISESVRGRGAFF.